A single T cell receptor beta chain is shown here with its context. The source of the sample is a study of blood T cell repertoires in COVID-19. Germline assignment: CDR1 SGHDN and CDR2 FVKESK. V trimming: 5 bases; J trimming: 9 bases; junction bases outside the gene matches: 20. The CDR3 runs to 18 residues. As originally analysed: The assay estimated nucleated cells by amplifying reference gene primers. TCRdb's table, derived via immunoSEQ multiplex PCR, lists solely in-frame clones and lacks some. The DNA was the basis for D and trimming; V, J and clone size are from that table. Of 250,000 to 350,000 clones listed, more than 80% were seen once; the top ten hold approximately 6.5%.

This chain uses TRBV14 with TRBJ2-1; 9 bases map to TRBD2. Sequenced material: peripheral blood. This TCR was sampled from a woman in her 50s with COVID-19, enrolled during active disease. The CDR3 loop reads CASSARLTSGGRGGEQFF. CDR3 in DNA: TGTGCCAGCAGCGCACGACTGACTAGCGGCGGGAGAGGCGGTGAGCAGTTCTTC.